This TCR beta chain is drawn from a study of blood T cell repertoires in COVID-19. Germline V gene data show CDR1 as SNHLY and CDR2 as FYNNEI. The V gene end was trimmed by 7 bases and the J gene end by 6 bases; junction bases not matched to a gene: 7. There are 16 residues in the CDR3. The data were produced by immunoSEQ multiplex PCR, yet TCRdb's version contains in-frame clones alone and is incomplete. The repertoire holds about 380,000 clones, with more than 65% as singletons. The chain employs TRBV2 and TRBJ2-2, with 14 nucleotides matching TRBD2. This sequence originates from a human donor with acute or convalescent COVID-19. The donor label of this sample is uncertain. The sample taken for sequencing was peripheral blood. In nucleotides, the CDR3 is TGTGCCAGCATGGTCGGGACTAGCGGGAGACCCGGGGAGCTGTTTTTT. Amino acids: CASMVGTSGRPGELFF.